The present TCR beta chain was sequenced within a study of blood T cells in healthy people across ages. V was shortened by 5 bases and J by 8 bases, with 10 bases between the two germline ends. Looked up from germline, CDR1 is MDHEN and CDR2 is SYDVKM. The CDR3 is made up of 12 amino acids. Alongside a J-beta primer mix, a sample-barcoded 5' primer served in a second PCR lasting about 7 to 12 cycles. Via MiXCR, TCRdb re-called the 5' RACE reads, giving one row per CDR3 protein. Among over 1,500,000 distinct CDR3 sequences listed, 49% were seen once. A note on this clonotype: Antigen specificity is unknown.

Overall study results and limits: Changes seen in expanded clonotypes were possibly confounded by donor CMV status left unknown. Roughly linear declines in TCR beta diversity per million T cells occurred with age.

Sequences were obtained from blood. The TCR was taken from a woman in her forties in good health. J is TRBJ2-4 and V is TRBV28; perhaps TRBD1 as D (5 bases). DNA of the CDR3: TGTGCCAGCAGTAGGGGTAATGACATTCAGTACTTC. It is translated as CASSRGNDIQYF.